This T cell receptor beta chain stems from a study of Ad26.COV2.S vaccination and SARS-CoV-2 variants. About the research overall: Into the muscle, Ad26.COV2.S was dosed once or twice, 56 days apart.

Study-level points and caveats: Comparable non-spike TCR breadth was observed in vaccine and placebo recipients. Breadth and depth estimates from TCRs may understate total T cell responses.

Libraries were prepared by immunoSEQ multiplex PCR; TCRdb keeps only in-frame clonotypes and omits some of them. The sample has 200,000 to 300,000 clones; approximately 88% are singletons. Regarding this clone: The antigen remains unidentified.

Germline CDR1 is MNHNS and CDR2 is SASEGT. The V end was cut by 1 base, the J end by 0 bases, with 4 bases between. The CDR3 is made up of 15 amino acids. The treatment was: some 20 received Ad26.COV2.S at low or high dose, single or two shots; about five received placebo; per-sample allocation not given. Day 63 after the first injection of vaccine or placebo was the sampling time. The sequences come from peripheral blood, collected in a trial of Ad26.COV2.S vaccine versus placebo. The chain joins TRBV6-1 to TRBJ2-6; D is undetermined. The receptor was derived from a person aged 18 to 59 who received the Ad26.COV2.S COVID-19 vaccine or a placebo. The CDR3 DNA reads TGTGCCAGCAGTGAAGTAGGCTCTGGGGCCAACGTCCTGACTTTC. Translated, it gives CASSEVGSGANVLTF.